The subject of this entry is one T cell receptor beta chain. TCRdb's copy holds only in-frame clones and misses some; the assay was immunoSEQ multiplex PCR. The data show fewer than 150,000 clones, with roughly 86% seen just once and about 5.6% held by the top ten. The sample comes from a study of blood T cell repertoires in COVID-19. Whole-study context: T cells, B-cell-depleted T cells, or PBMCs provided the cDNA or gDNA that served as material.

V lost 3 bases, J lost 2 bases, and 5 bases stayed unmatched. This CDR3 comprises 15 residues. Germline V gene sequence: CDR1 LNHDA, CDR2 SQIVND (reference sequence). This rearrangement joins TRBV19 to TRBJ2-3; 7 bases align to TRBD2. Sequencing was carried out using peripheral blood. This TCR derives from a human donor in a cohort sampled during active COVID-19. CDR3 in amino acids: CASSIRRGSTDTQYF. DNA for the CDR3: TGTGCCAGTAGTATTCGGCGGGGGTCCACAGATACGCAGTATTTT.